The entry below gives a single T cell receptor beta chain sequence along with its context. The antigen is unknown. The sample belongs to a study of T cells in Graves' hyperthyroidism and ophthalmopathy. Study-level results: Most thyroid clonotypes expanded above 0.001 were also detected in blood.

RNA transcripts were the template for amplifying TCR beta CDR3 regions. An initial round of RT-PCR targeting the TCR CDR3 relied on the HTBI primer set. Via MiXCR, TCRdb re-called the multiplex PCR reads, giving one row per CDR3 protein. The repertoire has around 280,000 distinct CDR3 sequences, less than 15% of them found once; the top ten carry approximately 8.6%. V was shortened by 4 bases and J by 5 bases, with 20 bases between the two germline ends. CDR1 and CDR2 from the germline V gene are MNHEY and SMNVEV (reference sequence). The CDR3 extends over 16 amino acids. The clonotype originates from a young woman with Graves' hyperthyroidism that later progressed to Graves' ophthalmopathy. V usage is TRBV27 and J usage is TRBJ1-2; maybe TRBD1 (6 bases). The sample was blood. CDR3 protein: CASSSGGTSKLYGYTF. The CDR3 nucleotides read TGTGCCAGCAGTTCGGGGGGGACAAGCAAGTTATATGGCTACACCTTC.